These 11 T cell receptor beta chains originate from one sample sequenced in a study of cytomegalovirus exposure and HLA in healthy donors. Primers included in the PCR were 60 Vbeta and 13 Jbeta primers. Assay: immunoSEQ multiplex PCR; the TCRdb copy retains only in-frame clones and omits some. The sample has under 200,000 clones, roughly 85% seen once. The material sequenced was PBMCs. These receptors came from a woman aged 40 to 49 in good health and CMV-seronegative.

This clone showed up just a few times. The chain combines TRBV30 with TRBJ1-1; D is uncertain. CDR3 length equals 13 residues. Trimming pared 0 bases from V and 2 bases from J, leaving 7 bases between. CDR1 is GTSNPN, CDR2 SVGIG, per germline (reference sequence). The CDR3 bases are TGTGCCTGGAGTGTAATTCGTAACACTGAAGCTTTCTTT. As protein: CAWSVIRNTEAFF.

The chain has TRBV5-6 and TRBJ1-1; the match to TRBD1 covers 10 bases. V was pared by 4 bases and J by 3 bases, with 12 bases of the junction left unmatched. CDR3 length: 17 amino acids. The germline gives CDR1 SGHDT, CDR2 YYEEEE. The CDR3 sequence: CASSRPDRGLLDTEAFF. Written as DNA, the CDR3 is TGTGCCAGCAGCCGGCCCGACAGGGGGCTTTTGGACACTGAAGCTTTCTTT.

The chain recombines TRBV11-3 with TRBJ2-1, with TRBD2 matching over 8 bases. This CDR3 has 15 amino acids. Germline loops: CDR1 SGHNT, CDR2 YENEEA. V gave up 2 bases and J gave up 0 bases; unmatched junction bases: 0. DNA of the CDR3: TGTGCCAGCAGCTTACGGGGGGGCTCCTACAATGAGCAGTTCTTC. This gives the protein CASSLRGGSYNEQFF.

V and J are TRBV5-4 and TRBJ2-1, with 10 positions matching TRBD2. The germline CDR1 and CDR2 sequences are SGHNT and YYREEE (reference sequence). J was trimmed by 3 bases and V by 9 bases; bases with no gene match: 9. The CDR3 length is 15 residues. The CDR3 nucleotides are TGTGCCACGGACTCCGGGACTAGCGTCTACAATGAGCAGTTCTTC. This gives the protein CATDSGTSVYNEQFF.

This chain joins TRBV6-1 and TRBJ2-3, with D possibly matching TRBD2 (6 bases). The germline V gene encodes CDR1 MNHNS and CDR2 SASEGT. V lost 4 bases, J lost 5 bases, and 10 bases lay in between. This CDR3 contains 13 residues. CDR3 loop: CASSGFGGDTQYF. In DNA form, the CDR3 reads TGTGCCAGCAGTGGTTTCGGGGGAGATACGCAGTATTTT.

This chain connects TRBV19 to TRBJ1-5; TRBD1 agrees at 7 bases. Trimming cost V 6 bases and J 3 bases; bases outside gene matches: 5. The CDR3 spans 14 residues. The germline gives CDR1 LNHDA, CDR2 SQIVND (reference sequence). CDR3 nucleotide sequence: TGTGCCAGTAGCGACGGACAGGTCAATCAGCCCCAGCATTTT. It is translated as CASSDGQVNQPQHF.

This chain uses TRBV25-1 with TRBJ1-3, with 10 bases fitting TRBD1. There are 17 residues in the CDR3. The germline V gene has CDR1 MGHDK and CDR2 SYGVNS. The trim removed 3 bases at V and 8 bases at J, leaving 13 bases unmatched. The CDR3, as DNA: TGTGCCAGCAGTGATCAATCCGCTCCCGGGACAGGGGACACCATATATTTT. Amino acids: CASSDQSAPGTGDTIYF.

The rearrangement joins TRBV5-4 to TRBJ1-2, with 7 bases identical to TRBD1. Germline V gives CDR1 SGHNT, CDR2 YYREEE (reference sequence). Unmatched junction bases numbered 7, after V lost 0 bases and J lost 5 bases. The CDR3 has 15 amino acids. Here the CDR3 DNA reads TGTGCCAGCAGCTTGGGACAGGGAGTTGAGTATGGCTACACCTTC. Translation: CASSLGQGVEYGYTF.

CDR3 loop: CASSGGAGPQETQYF. The CDR3 coding sequence is TGTGCCAGCAGCGGGGGAGCGGGGCCTCAAGAGACCCAGTACTTC. The V call is TRBV9, the J call TRBJ2-5; 7 bases align to TRBD2. Losses at the gene ends were 3 bases for V and 2 bases for J; bases not matched to a gene: 7. Germline CDR1 reads SGDLS; CDR2 reads YYNGEE. This CDR3 is 15 amino acids long.

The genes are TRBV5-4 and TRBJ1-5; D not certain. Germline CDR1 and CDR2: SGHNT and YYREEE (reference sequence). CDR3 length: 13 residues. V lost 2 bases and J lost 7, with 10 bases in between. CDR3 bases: TGTGCCAGCAGCTTAGAGGCTAACCAGCCCCAGCATTTT. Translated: CASSLEANQPQHF.

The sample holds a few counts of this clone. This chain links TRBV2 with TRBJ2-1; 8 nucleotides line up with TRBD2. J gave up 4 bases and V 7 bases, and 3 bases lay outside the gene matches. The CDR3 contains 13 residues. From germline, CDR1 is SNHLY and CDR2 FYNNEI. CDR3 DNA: TGTGCCAGCAAAGGGACTAGGTACAATGAGCAGTTCTTC. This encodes CASKGTRYNEQFF. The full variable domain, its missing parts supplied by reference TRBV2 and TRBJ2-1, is EPEVTQTPSHQVTQMGQEVILRCVPISNHLYFYWYRQILGQKVEFLVSFYNNEISEKSEIFDDQFSVERPDGSNFTLKIRSTKLEDSAMYFCASKGTRYNEQFFGPGTRLTVL.